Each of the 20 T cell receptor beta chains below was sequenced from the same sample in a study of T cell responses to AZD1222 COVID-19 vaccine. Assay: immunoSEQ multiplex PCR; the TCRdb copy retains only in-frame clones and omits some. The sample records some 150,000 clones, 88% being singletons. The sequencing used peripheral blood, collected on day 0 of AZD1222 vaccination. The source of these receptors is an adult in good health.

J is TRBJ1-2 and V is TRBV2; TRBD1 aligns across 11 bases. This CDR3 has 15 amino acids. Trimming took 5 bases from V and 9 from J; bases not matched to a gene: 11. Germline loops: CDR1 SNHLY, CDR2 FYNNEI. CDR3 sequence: CASSFARDRGGSYTF. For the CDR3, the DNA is TGTGCCAGCAGTTTTGCCAGGGACAGGGGGGGTAGCTACACCTTC.

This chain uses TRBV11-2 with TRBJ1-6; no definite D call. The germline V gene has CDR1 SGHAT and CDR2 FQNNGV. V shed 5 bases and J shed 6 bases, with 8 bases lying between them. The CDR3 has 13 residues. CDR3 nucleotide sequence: TGTGCCAGCAGCCAAAGTTCTAATTCACCCCTCCACTTT. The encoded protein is CASSQSSNSPLHF.

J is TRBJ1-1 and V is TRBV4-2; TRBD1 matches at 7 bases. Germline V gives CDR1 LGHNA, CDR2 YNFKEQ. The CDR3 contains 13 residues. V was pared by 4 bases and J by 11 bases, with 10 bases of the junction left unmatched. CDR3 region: CASSRSDREGAFF. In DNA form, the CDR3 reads TGTGCCAGCAGCCGTTCCGACAGGGAGGGGGCTTTCTTT.

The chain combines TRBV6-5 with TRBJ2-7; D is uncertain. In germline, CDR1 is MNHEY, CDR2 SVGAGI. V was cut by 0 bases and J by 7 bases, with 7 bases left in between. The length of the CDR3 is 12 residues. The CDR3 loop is CASSYSGREQYF. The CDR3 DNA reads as TGTGCCAGCAGTTACTCCGGGCGGGAGCAGTACTTC.

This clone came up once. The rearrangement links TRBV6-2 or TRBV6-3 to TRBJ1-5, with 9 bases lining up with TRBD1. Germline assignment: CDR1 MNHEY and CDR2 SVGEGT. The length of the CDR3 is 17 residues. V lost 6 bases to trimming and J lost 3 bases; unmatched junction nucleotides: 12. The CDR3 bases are TGTGCCAGCAGCCCGATCAGGACAGGGGATTTCAATCAGCCCCAGCATTTT. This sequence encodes CASSPIRTGDFNQPQHF.

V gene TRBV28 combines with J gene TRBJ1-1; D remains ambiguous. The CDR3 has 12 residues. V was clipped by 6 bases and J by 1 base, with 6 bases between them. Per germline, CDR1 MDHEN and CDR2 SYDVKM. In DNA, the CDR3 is TGTGCCAGCAGGGCGGAGAACACTGAAGCTTTCTTT. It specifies CASRAENTEAFF. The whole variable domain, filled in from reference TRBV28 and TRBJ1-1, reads DVKVTQSSRYLVKRTGEKVFLECVQDMDHENMFWYRQDPGLGLRLIYFSYDVKMKEKGDIPEGYSVSREKKERFSLILESASTNQTSMYLCASRAENTEAFFGQGTRLTVV.

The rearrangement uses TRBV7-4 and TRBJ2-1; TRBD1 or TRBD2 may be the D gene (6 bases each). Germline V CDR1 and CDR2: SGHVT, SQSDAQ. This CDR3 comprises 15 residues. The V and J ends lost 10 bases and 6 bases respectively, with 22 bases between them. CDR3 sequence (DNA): TGTGCCATGACAACTACGACGGGGGCCCTCAATGAGCAGTTCTTC. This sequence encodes CAMTTTTGALNEQFF.

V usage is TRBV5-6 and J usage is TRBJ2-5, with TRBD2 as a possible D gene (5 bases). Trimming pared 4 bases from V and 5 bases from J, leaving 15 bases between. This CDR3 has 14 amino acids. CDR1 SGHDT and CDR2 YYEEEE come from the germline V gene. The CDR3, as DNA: TGTGCCAGCAGCCGTGCTCGGGGTTGGGAGACCCAGTACTTC. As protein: CASSRARGWETQYF.

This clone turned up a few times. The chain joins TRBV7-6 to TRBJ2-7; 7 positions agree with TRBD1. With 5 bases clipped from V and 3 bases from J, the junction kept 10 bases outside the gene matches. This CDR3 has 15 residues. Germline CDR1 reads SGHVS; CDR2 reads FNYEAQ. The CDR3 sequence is CASSQSVQGNYEQYF. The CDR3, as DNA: TGTGCCAGCAGCCAGTCTGTACAGGGGAACTACGAGCAGTACTTC.

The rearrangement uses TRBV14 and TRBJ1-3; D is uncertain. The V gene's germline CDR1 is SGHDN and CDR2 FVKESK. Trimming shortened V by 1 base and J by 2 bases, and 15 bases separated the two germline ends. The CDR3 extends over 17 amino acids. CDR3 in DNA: TGTGCCAGCAGCCAAGTCTCAACGGGAGGGACTGGAAACACCATATATTTT. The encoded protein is CASSQVSTGGTGNTIYF.

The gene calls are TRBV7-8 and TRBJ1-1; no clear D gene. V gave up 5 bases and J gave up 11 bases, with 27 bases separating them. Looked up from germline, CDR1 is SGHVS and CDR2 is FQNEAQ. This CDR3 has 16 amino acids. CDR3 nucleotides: TGTGCCAGCAGCACTAGAACCCAATCGGCGGCAGTGTCTGCTTTCTTT. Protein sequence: CASSTRTQSAAVSAFF. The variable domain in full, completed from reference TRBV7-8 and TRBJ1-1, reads GAGVSQSPRYKVAKRGQDVALRCDPISGHVSLFWYQQALGQGPEFLTYFQNEAQLDKSGLPSDRFFAERPEGSVSTLKIQRTQQEDSAVYLCASSTRTQSAAVSAFFGQGTRLTVV.

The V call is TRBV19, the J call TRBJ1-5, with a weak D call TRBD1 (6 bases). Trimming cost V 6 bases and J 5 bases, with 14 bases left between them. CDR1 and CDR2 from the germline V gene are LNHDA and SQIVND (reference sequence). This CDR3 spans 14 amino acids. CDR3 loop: CASSATNRDQPQHF. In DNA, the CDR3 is TGTGCCAGTAGCGCGACGAACAGGGATCAGCCCCAGCATTTT.

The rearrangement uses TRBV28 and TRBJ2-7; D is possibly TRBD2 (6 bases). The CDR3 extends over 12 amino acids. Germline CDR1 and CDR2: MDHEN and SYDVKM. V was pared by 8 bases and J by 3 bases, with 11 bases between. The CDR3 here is CASRSGVYEQYF. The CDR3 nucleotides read TGTGCCAGCCGTAGCGGAGTCTACGAGCAGTACTTC.

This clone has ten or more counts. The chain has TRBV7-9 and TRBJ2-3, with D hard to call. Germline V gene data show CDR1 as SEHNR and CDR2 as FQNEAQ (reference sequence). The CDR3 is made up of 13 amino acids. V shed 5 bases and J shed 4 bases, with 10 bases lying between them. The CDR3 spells CASSPRGPDTQYF. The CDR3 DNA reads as TGTGCCAGCAGCCCTCGCGGCCCAGATACGCAGTATTTT.

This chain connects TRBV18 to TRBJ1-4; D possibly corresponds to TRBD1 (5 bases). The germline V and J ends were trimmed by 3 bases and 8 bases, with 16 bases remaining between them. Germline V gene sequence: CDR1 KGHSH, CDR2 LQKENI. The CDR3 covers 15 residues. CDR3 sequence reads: CASSPLFQGDEKLFF. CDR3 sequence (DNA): TGTGCCAGCTCACCTCTCTTCCAGGGCGACGAAAAACTGTTTTTT.

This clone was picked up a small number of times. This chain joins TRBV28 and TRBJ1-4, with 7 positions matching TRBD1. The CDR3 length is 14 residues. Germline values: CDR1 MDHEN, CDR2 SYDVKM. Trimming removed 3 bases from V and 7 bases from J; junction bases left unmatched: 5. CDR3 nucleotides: TGTGCCAGCAGTTTCGACCAGGGGGGTGAAAAACTGTTTTTT. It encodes CASSFDQGGEKLFF.

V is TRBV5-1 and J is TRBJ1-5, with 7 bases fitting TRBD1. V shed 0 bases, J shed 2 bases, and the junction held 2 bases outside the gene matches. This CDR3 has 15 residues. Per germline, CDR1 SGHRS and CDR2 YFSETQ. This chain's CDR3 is CASSLDTGGNQPQHF. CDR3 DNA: TGCGCCAGCAGCTTGGACACAGGGGGCAATCAGCCCCAGCATTTT.

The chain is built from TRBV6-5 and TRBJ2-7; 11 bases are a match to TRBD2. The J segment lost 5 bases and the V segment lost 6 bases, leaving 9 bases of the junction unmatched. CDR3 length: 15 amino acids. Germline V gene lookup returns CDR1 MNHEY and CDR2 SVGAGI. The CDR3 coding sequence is TGTGCCAGCAGGGAGGCACTAGCGGGAGTCGACGAGCAGTACTTC. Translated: CASREALAGVDEQYF.

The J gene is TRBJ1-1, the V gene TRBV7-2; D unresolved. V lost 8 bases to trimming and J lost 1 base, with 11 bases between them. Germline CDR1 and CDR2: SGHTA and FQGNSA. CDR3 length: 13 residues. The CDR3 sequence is CASFRRQNTEAFF. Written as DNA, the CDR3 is TGTGCCAGCTTCAGACGTCAGAACACTGAAGCTTTCTTT.

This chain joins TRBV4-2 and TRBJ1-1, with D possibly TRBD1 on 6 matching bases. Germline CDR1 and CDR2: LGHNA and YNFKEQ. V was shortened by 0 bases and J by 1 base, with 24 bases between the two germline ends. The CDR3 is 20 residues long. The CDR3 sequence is CASSQDRTGSTGFENTEAFF. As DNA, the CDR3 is TGTGCCAGCAGCCAAGATCGCACAGGGTCAACTGGATTTGAGAACACTGAAGCTTTCTTT.